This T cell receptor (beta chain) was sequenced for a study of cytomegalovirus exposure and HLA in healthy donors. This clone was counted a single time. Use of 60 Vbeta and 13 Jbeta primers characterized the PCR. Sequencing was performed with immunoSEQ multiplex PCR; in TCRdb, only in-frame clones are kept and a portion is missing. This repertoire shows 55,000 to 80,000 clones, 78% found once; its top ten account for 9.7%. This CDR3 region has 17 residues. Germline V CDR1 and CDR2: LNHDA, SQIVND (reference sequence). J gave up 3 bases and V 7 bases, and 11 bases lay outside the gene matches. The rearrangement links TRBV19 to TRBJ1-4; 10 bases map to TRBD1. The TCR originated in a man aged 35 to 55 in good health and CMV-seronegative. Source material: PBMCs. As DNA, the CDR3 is TGTGCCAGTATCCCCCGCGACAGGGGGCAAGCTAATGAAAAACTGTTTTTT. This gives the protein CASIPRDRGQANEKLFF.